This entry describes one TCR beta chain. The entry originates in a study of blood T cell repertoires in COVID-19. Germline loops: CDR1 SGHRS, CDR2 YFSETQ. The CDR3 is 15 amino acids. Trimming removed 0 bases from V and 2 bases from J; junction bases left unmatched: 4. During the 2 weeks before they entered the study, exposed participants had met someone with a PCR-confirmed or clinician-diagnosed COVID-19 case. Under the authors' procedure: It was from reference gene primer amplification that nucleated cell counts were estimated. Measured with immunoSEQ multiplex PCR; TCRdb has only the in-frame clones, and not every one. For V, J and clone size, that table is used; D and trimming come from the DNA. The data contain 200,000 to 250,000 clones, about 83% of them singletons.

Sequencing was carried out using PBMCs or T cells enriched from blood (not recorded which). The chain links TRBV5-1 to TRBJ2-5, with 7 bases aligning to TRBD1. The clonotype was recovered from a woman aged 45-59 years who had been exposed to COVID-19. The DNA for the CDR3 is TGCGCCAGCAGCTTGGAGGCAGGGGGTCAAGAGACCCAGTACTTC. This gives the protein CASSLEAGGQETQYF. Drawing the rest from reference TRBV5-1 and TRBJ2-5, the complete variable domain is KAGVTQTPRYLIKTRGQQVTLSCSPISGHRSVSWYQQTPGQGLQFLFEYFSETQRNKGNFPGRFSGRQFSNSRSEMNVSTLELGDSALYLCASSLEAGGQETQYFGPGTRLLVL.